Shown below are 19 T cell receptor delta chains from a single sample sequenced in a study of γδ T cells in repeated Plasmodium falciparum infection. Bulk repertoires came from Vgamma9/Vdelta2+ or Vdelta2-negative gammadelta T cells flow-sorted from PBMC. TCRdb reprocessed the multiplex PCR reads through CATT. The sample has roughly 86,000 delta-chain clones, more than 1.4% seen once. The material sequenced was gamma-delta T cells from blood. The receptors come from a pool of human donors (malaria-infected and uninfected, not separated).

In this sample, this clone turned up many times. V and J are TRDV1 and TRDJ1, with TRDD3 matching 7 bases. No J gene is reported in TCRdb; it was inferred here by comparing the DNA with germline. J lost 0 bases, V lost 2 bases, and 33 bases had no gene match. The V gene's germline CDR1 is TSWWSYY and CDR2 QGS. The CDR3 runs 25 residues. Written as DNA, the CDR3 is TGTGCTCTTGGGGAATCCTTCGGCCAAACCTACTGGAAGGGGGATCTCCTTCGATACACCGATAAACTCATCTTT. The encoded protein is CALGESFGQTYWKGDLLRYTDKLIF.

This clone was detected ten times or more. The chain joins TRDV1 to TRDJ2; 9 bases agree with TRDD3. The J gene was missing in TCRdb and was found by matching the end of the DNA to germline. The germline V gene encodes CDR1 TSWWSYY and CDR2 QGS. This CDR3 spans 21 amino acids. The J segment lost 0 bases and the V segment lost 1 base, leaving 15 bases of the junction unmatched. In DNA form, the CDR3 reads TGTGCTCTTGGGGAACCTCTTCCTCCCTGGGGGATTAGAGCTTTGACAGCACAACTCTTCTTT. It specifies CALGEPLPPWGIRALTAQLFF.

Remarks on this clone: The TCRdb protein comes from a much larger clone and disagrees with this DNA's translation at residues 3 and 10, likely due to a read error; the protein given here is derived from the DNA. V and J are TRDV2 and TRDJ1; 10 nucleotides align to TRDD3. Assignment of the J gene here rests on matching the DNA to germline, because TCRdb gives none. Germline values: CDR1 GEAIGNYY, CDR2 EKD. The CDR3 totals 14 residues. The DNA for the CDR3 is TGTGCCCGTGACACCGGGGGATACGCCAATAAACTCATCTTT. This sequence encodes CARDTGGYANKLIF.

This clone was counted only a few times. The V and J genes are TRDV2 and TRDJ3, with TRDD3 matching 7 bases. In the absence of a J gene in TCRdb, the DNA was matched to germline to assign it here. Germline trimming cut 2 bases from V and 3 bases from J; bases unmatched to any gene: 18. This CDR3 comprises 21 residues. From germline, CDR1 is GEAIGNYY and CDR2 EKD. As DNA, the CDR3 is TGTGCCTGTGACAACGCCCGTTCGTCGGGGGATTTTCTCTGGGACACCCGACAGATGTTTTTC. This sequence encodes CACDNARSSGDFLWDTRQMFF.

This clone was seen repeatedly, ten times or more. This likely came from a read error, as a far larger clone is one base away. The sample has other DNA sequences that encode this CDR3 too. The rearrangement links TRDV1 to TRDJ1, with 11 positions matching TRDD3. The J gene is not listed in TCRdb, so it was assigned here from a DNA match to germline. Germline CDR1 is TSWWSYY and CDR2 is QGS. Losses at the gene ends were 8 bases for V and 0 bases for J; bases not matched to a gene: 20. This CDR3 contains 20 residues. CDR3 in DNA: TGTGCTCTTAACCTTCCCAGGGTACTGGGGGATAGCCGGTACACCGATAAACTCATCTTT. This sequence encodes CALNLPRVLGDSRYTDKLIF.

At least ten counts were recorded for this clone. The genes are TRDV2 and TRDJ3; 10 bases line up with TRDD3. V was clipped by 2 bases and J by 1 base; unmatched bases: 4. CDR1 is GEAIGNYY and CDR2 is EKD in the germline V gene. The CDR3 runs 18 residues. Written as DNA, the CDR3 is TGTGCCTGTGACAGTACTGGGGGATGGTCCTGGGACACCCGACAGATGTTTTTC. The encoded protein is CACDSTGGWSWDTRQMFF.

With regard to this clone: This DNA's translation differs at residue 9 from TCRdb's protein, which comes from a much larger clone; a read error is likely, and the protein shown is translated from the DNA. This chain joins TRDV1 and TRDJ1; the D gene is possibly TRDD2 (7 bases). The CDR3 extends over 21 amino acids. Germline assignment: CDR1 TSWWSYY and CDR2 QGS. V dropped 2 bases and J dropped 0 bases, with 28 bases sitting between them. This CDR3 reads CALGETLPAIHGGLNTDKLIF. CDR3 nucleotides: TGTGCTCTTGGGGAAACCCTTCCTGCGATTCACGGGGGACTAAACACCGATAAACTCATCTTT.

The table lists this clone with a few counts. The protein recorded in TCRdb matches a much larger clone and deviates from this DNA's translation at residue 17, suggesting a read error; the protein here is obtained by translating the DNA. V usage is TRDV1 and J usage is TRDJ1, with TRDD3 as a possible D gene (5 bases). The CDR3 totals 23 residues. V lost 6 bases to trimming and J lost 0 bases, with 38 bases between them. Germline CDR1 and CDR2: TSWWSYY and QGS. In DNA, the CDR3 is TGTGCTCTTGGCCTCAACCTGGAGGTGGGGACTCTTCACGAGGGGGGCCACACCGATAAACTCATCTTT. This translates into CALGLNLEVGTLHEGGHTDKLIF.

There are a few counts of this clone. TCRdb records a much larger clone's protein for this DNA, with a difference at residue 3 that likely arises from a read error; the protein given is the translation of the DNA. For the CDR3, the DNA is TGTGCCCGTGACACACCAGGATCCTGGGACACCCGACAGATGTTTTTC. It translates to CARDTPGSWDTRQMFF. The chain is built from TRDV2 and TRDJ3; D is unclear. No J gene was available from TCRdb, and it was assigned here by a germline match of the DNA. Germline lookup yields CDR1 GEAIGNYY and CDR2 EKD. The CDR3 has 16 residues.

This clone was counted only a few times. A far larger clone is only one base removed, so a read error is likely. At the DNA level, this CDR3 is encoded by other sequences in the same sample as well. This chain uses TRDV2 with TRDJ3, with TRDD3 identical over 9 bases. CDR1 is GEAIGNYY and CDR2 is EKD in the germline V gene. The trim removed 7 bases at V and 0 bases at J, leaving 12 bases unmatched. The CDR3 loop spans 19 amino acids. CDR3 loop: CACDRILGIRSWDTRQMFF. CDR3 nucleotides: TGTGCCTGCGACCGGATACTGGGGATACGCTCCTGGGACACCCGACAGATGTTTTTC.

A few counts support this clone. This likely came from a read error, as a far larger clone is one base away. The identical CDR3 is also encoded by other nucleotide sequences in the sample. V usage is TRDV2 and J usage is TRDJ1, with TRDD3 identical over 11 bases. The germline V gene encodes CDR1 GEAIGNYY and CDR2 EKD. The CDR3 runs 15 residues. CDR3 DNA: TGTGCTTGTGACATCTGCGCACTGGGGGATAATAAACTCATCTTT. This encodes CACDICALGDNKLIF.

This clone showed up just a few times. This likely traces to a read error, being one base from a far larger clone. Other DNA sequences in the sample encode the same CDR3. The genes are TRDV1 and TRDJ1; the D gene is possibly TRDD3 (6 bases). In germline, CDR1 is TSWWSYY, CDR2 QGS. The CDR3 covers 16 residues. CDR3 in DNA: TGTGCTCTTGGGGAACTAATCCGTTGGGGGCCTAAGGAACTCATATTT. It specifies CALGELIRWGPKELIF.

About this clone itself: This likely stems from a read error, as it lies one base from a far larger clone. At the DNA level, this CDR3 is encoded by other sequences in the same sample as well. The rearrangement joins TRDV1 to TRDJ1, with TRDD3 matching 12 bases. This CDR3 is built from 26 residues. V shed 5 bases, J shed 2 bases, and the junction held 36 bases outside the gene matches. CDR1 is TSWWSYY and CDR2 is QGS in the germline V gene. Here the CDR3 reads CALGNNPPSYLIWGIRENGETDKLIF. In DNA, the CDR3 is TGTGCTCTTGGGAACAACCCTCCTTCCTACCTAATCTGGGGGATACGCGAGAATGGGGAAACCGATAAACTCATCTTT.

Details on this clone: A read error likely explains why the TCRdb protein, taken from a much larger clone, differs from this DNA's translation at residue 15; the protein shown is translated from the DNA. V and J are TRDV1 and TRDJ1; a weak D match, TRDD3 (6 bases). The J gene was not available in TCRdb and was assigned here by matching the DNA to germline segments. CDR1 and CDR2 from the germline V gene are TSWWSYY and QGS. The CDR3 extends over 19 amino acids. The CDR3 spells CALGLGLPILGHYTGKLIF. In DNA, the CDR3 is TGTGCTCTTGGGTTGGGCCTCCCAATACTGGGACACTACACCGGTAAACTCATCTTT.

Details on this clone: This likely reflects a read error, since a far larger clone is one base away. The identical CDR3 is also encoded by other nucleotide sequences in the sample. The J gene is uncalled and the V gene is TRDV2; the table's D call of TRDD3 was not tested on the DNA. Germline V CDR1 and CDR2: GEAIGNYY, EKD. There are 19 residues in the CDR3. The CDR3: CACDLVTGRGVLYADKLIF. For the CDR3, the DNA is TGTGCCTGTGACTTAGTCACTGGAAGAGGGGTTTTGTATGCCGATAAGCTCATCTTT.

This clone occurred many times. This chain connects TRDV1 to TRDJ1; 10 positions match TRDD3. The V gene end was trimmed by 10 bases and the J gene end by 0 bases; junction bases not matched to a gene: 23. The CDR3 totals 20 residues. The germline CDR1 and CDR2 sequences are TSWWSYY and QGS. In nucleotides, the CDR3 is TGTGCTCCTGCCCCGCTGACTTCCCCTGCTACTGGGGGATACACCGATAAACTCATCTTT. Its translation is CAPAPLTSPATGGYTDKLIF.

This clone occurred a few times. The protein given by TCRdb reflects a much larger clone and differs at residue 11 from this DNA's translation, likely from a read error; the protein shown is the DNA's translation. This chain uses TRDV1 with TRDJ1; no reliable D call. No J segment appears in TCRdb, so it was assigned here by matching the sequence to germline. This CDR3 is 15 amino acids long. Between the trimmed V and J ends, which lost 2 bases and 7 bases, there was a span of 17 bases. Germline-derived CDR1 and CDR2 are TSWWSYY and QGS. The CDR3 nucleotides are TGTGCTCTTGGGGAAAAACATTCTTTCCACGGTAAACTCATCTTT. It is translated as CALGEKHSFHGKLIF.

A remark on this clone: The likely explanation is a read error, given a far larger clone one base away. The J segment was not called; the V segment is TRDV1; TRDD3 was called by the table and not checked on the DNA. Germline CDR1 reads TSWWSYY; CDR2 reads QGS. The CDR3 length is 15 residues. This CDR3 is CALGEGIRGTDKLIF. Here the CDR3 DNA reads TGTGCTCTTGGGGAGGGGATACGGGGGACCGATAAGCTCATCTTT.

As for this clone: It is likely a read error: a sequence one base away is far more abundant. This sample includes further DNA sequences coding for the same CDR3. The chain joins TRDV1 to TRDJ1, with 8 bases aligning to TRDD3. Trimming at V came to 3 bases and at J to 0 bases, leaving 33 bases not matched to a gene. CDR3 size: 25 residues. Germline V lookup: CDR1 TSWWSYY, CDR2 QGS. The CDR3: CALGDLRPSRTYWGSPRVNTDKLIF. Here the CDR3 DNA reads TGTGCTCTTGGGGACCTACGGCCTTCCCGAACCTACTGGGGGTCTCCCCGTGTGAACACCGATAAACTCATCTTT.